This T cell receptor beta chain was profiled in a study of early T cells in non-severe SARS-CoV-2 infection. TCRdb called the 5' RACE reads again in MiXCR, with one record for every CDR3 protein. Found here are 88,000 or so distinct CDR3 sequences, 15% of them singletons; the top ten hold 4.5% to 7%. V was pared by 4 bases and J by 1 base, with 6 bases between. Germline V gives CDR1 MNHEY, CDR2 SVGAGI. This CDR3 contains 13 residues. This clonotype was seen a few times. The receptor was isolated from an adult who was a healthcare worker with PCR-confirmed SARS-CoV-2 infection or an uninfected control (not recorded which). Sequenced input: whole blood. This chain uses TRBV6-5 with TRBJ2-3; D possibly corresponds to TRBD2 (5 bases). CDR3 DNA: TGTGCCAGCAGTTCAGCGGGCACAGATACGCAGTATTTT. It codes for CASSSAGTDTQYF.